Following are 23 T cell receptor beta chains from one sample sequenced in a study of cytomegalovirus exposure and HLA in healthy donors. Vbeta (60) and Jbeta (13) primers were used in the PCR. TCRdb keeps only in-frame clones here, not all; method: immunoSEQ multiplex PCR. The table shows about 200,000 clones, with around 64% occurring only once. Sequenced material: PBMCs. The receptors here all came from a man aged 35 to 55 in good health and CMV-seropositive.

This clone has a single count. The chain joins TRBV4-1 to TRBJ2-7, with TRBD2 as a possible D gene (5 bases). The germline gives CDR1 MGHRA, CDR2 YSYEKL. The CDR3 has 15 residues. Trimming took off 0 bases at V and 5 bases at J, with 14 bases between the two ends. CDR3 sequence (DNA): TGCGCCAGCAGCCAAGATCGGTTCGAACTAGACGAGCAGTACTTC. As protein: CASSQDRFELDEQYF.

Here the CDR3 reads CASSPLSIDSHRGRTEAFF. The CDR3 coding sequence is TGTGCCAGCAGCCCCTTAAGCATTGACTCCCACAGGGGGAGAACTGAAGCTTTCTTT. V is TRBV7-9 and J is TRBJ1-1, with 8 bases aligning to TRBD1. The CDR3 is made up of 19 amino acids. V shed 5 bases and J 5 bases; nucleotides not matched to a gene: 22. The germline gives CDR1 SEHNR, CDR2 FQNEAQ (reference sequence). The complete variable domain, with remaining parts taken from reference TRBV7-9 and TRBJ1-1, reads DTGVSQNPRHKITKRGQNVTFRCDPISEHNRLYWYRQTLGQGPEFLTYFQNEAQLEKSRLLSDRFSAERPKGSFSTLEIQRTEQGDSAMYLCASSPLSIDSHRGRTEAFFGQGTRLTVV.

This chain uses TRBV11-2 with TRBJ1-1; 7 nucleotides agree with TRBD1. Germline V CDR1 and CDR2: SGHAT, FQNNGV. V shed 8 bases and J 0 bases; nucleotides not matched to a gene: 3. CDR3 size: 13 residues. The CDR3: CASGQAMNTEAFF. The CDR3 nucleotides read TGTGCCAGCGGACAGGCAATGAACACTGAAGCTTTCTTT. Combining the CDR3 with reference TRBV11-2 and TRBJ1-1 gives the whole variable domain EAGVAQSPRYKIIEKRQSVAFWCNPISGHATLYWYQQILGQGPKLLIQFQNNGVVDDSQLPKDRFSAERLKGVDSTLKIQPAKLEDSAVYLCASGQAMNTEAFFGQGTRLTVV.

The chain couples TRBV6-6 to TRBJ2-7; D unclear. V was trimmed by 0 bases and J by 3 bases, leaving 6 bases between them. The germline CDR1 and CDR2 sequences are MNHNY and SVGAGI (reference sequence). The CDR3 covers 13 residues. The CDR3, as DNA: TGTGCCAGCAGTTACTCGTGGCTCTACGAGCAGTACTTC. Translating gives CASSYSWLYEQYF.

The chain combines TRBV5-1 with TRBJ1-2; 8 bases map to TRBD1. Trimming took 1 base from V and 13 from J; bases not matched to a gene: 12. The length of the CDR3 is 14 residues. Per germline, CDR1 SGHRS and CDR2 YFSETQ. The CDR3 DNA follows: TGCGCCAGCAGCTTGCGCGGACAGGGCGCCCCCCCCACCTTC. Its protein is CASSLRGQGAPPTF.

As DNA, the CDR3 is TGTGCCACCAGCAGAGATCAGGGTCTGGACTACTACGAGCAGTACTTC. It codes for CATSRDQGLDYYEQYF. V is TRBV15 and J is TRBJ2-7; a weak D match, TRBD2 (6 bases). Germline CDR1 reads LNHNV; CDR2 reads YYDKDF (reference sequence). This CDR3 contains 16 residues. Trimming stripped 0 bases from V and 3 bases from J, with 15 bases between.

In its sample, this clone was seen a few times. The gene calls are TRBV5-5 and TRBJ1-5; 9 nucleotides agree with TRBD1. The germline gives CDR1 SGHKS, CDR2 YYEKEE (reference sequence). The CDR3 runs 13 residues. After removal of 3 bases from V and 5 bases from J, the junction contained 0 bases not matched to a gene. The CDR3 sequence: CASSWDRDQPQHF. The CDR3 nucleotides are TGTGCCAGCAGCTGGGACAGGGATCAGCCCCAGCATTTT.

This chain joins TRBV7-8 and TRBJ2-5; D gene ambiguous. The CDR3 runs to 14 residues. Germline CDR1 reads SGHVS; CDR2 reads FQNEAQ. V lost 5 bases and J lost 0, with 10 bases in between. The CDR3 DNA is TGTGCCAGCAGCCTTTTTGCGGACCAAGAGACCCAGTACTTC. Its translation: CASSLFADQETQYF. The complete variable domain, with remaining parts taken from reference TRBV7-8 and TRBJ2-5, reads GAGVSQSPRYKVAKRGQDVALRCDPISGHVSLFWYQQALGQGPEFLTYFQNEAQLDKSGLPSDRFFAERPEGSVSTLKIQRTQQEDSAVYLCASSLFADQETQYFGPGTRLLVL.

V gene TRBV7-8 combines with J gene TRBJ1-2, with TRBD1 as a possible D gene (5 bases). Germline V gene sequence: CDR1 SGHVS, CDR2 FQNEAQ. The germline V and J ends were trimmed by 5 bases and 2 bases, with 6 bases remaining between them. This CDR3 comprises 12 residues. DNA for the CDR3: TGTGCCAGCAGCACAGGAAACTATGGCTACACCTTC. This encodes CASSTGNYGYTF.

This clone has just a few counts. This chain connects TRBV6-5 to TRBJ2-7, with 8 bases that match TRBD1. After removal of 6 bases from V and 3 bases from J, the junction contained 7 bases not matched to a gene. This CDR3 contains 14 residues. Germline V gene data show CDR1 as MNHEY and CDR2 as SVGAGI. Here the CDR3 DNA reads TGTGCCAGCAGCCCTGGGACAGGATTCTACGAGCAGTACTTC. Amino acid sequence: CASSPGTGFYEQYF.

The chain carries TRBV5-1 and TRBJ2-1, with 7 bases lining up with TRBD1. The V gene's germline CDR1 is SGHRS and CDR2 YFSETQ. CDR3 size: 14 residues. The V segment lost 4 bases and the J segment 5 bases; nucleotides outside the gene matches: 6. The CDR3 bases are TGCGCCAGCAGCCAAATTACAGGGGACAATGAGCAGTTCTTC. Protein sequence: CASSQITGDNEQFF.

V and J are TRBV19 and TRBJ2-5; D ambiguous. CDR3 length: 13 amino acids. Trimming shortened V by 4 bases and J by 5 bases, and 11 bases separated the two germline ends. Germline CDR1 is LNHDA and CDR2 is SQIVND (reference sequence). The CDR3 here is CASSTLPRETQYF. CDR3 DNA: TGTGCCAGTAGTACCTTACCCCGGGAGACCCAGTACTTC.

Details on this clone: At one boundary the junction diverges from the germline segment, which might be a read error. The chain employs TRBV4-1 and TRBJ1-1; D call uncertain. The CDR3 spans 14 residues. Germline CDR1 is MGHRA and CDR2 is YSYEKL. CDR3 bases: TGCGCCAGCAGCCAAGATGGACTTTTCACTGAAGCTCTCTTT. Amino acid sequence: CASSQDGLFTEALF.

This chain uses TRBV7-8 with TRBJ2-3, with 9 bases that match TRBD2. CDR3 length equals 20 residues. Germline-derived CDR1 and CDR2 are SGHVS and FQNEAQ. The ends lost 3 bases at V and 0 bases at J; junction bases unmatched: 16. The CDR3 coding sequence is TGTGCCAGCAGCTTTGGCCCGAAGCCGCGAGGGACTAGCAGCACAGATACGCAGTATTTT. Encoded protein: CASSFGPKPRGTSSTDTQYF. The whole variable domain, filled in from reference TRBV7-8 and TRBJ2-3, reads GAGVSQSPRYKVAKRGQDVALRCDPISGHVSLFWYQQALGQGPEFLTYFQNEAQLDKSGLPSDRFFAERPEGSVSTLKIQRTQQEDSAVYLCASSFGPKPRGTSSTDTQYFGPGTRLTVL.

V gene TRBV13 combines with J gene TRBJ1-2; TRBD1 is a possible D gene (6 bases). The CDR3 totals 14 residues. V gave up 6 bases and J gave up 6 bases, with 17 bases separating them. The germline V gene encodes CDR1 PRHDT and CDR2 FYEKMQ (reference sequence). CDR3: CASSAGAYMHGYTF. CDR3 sequence (DNA): TGTGCCAGCAGTGCGGGGGCGTATATGCATGGCTACACCTTC. The entire variable domain, with the rest obtained from reference TRBV13 and TRBJ1-2, is as follows: AAGVIQSPRHLIKEKRETATLKCYPIPRHDTVYWYQQGPGQDPQFLISFYEKMQSDKGSIPDRFSAQQFSDYHSELNMSSLELGDSALYFCASSAGAYMHGYTFGSGTRLTVV.

V gene TRBV7-3 combines with J gene TRBJ2-7, with 11 nucleotides matching TRBD1. Germline CDR1 reads SGHTA; CDR2 reads FQGTGA. The CDR3 is made up of 15 amino acids. J gave up 2 bases and V 2 bases, and 2 bases lay outside the gene matches. The CDR3 DNA is TGTGCCAGCAGCTTAGGGACAGGGGGGACCTACGAGCAGTACTTC. Amino acids: CASSLGTGGTYEQYF. Looking up the rest from reference TRBV7-3 and TRBJ2-7 gives the full variable domain: GAGVSQTPSNKVTEKGKYVELRCDPISGHTALYWYRQSLGQGPEFLIYFQGTGAADDSGLPNDRFFAVRPEGSVSTLKIQRTERGDSAVYLCASSLGTGGTYEQYFGPGTRLTVT.

J is TRBJ2-5 and V is TRBV5-6; TRBD1 agrees at 10 bases. The J segment lost 4 bases and the V segment lost 2 bases, leaving 5 bases of the junction unmatched. Germline CDR1 is SGHDT and CDR2 is YYEEEE. The CDR3 has 15 residues. The CDR3, as DNA: TGTGCCAGCAGCTTCCAGGACAGGGGGGTAGAGACCCAGTACTTC. Translation: CASSFQDRGVETQYF.

This clone was counted between two and nine times. The rearrangement joins TRBV7-3 to TRBJ1-6; no clear D gene. The CDR3 is 13 amino acids. Germline CDR1 reads SGHTA; CDR2 reads FQGTGA. The V end was cut by 5 bases, the J end by 12 bases, with 14 bases between. In DNA, the CDR3 is TGTGCCAGCAGCCCCGGGCGGGCTCAACCCCTCCACTTT. Translation gives CASSPGRAQPLHF.

V gene TRBV5-4 combines with J gene TRBJ1-2; D not resolved. The CDR3 contains 15 residues. The germline V gene has CDR1 SGHNT and CDR2 YYREEE (reference sequence). Trimming left V 1 base short and J 0 bases short, with 10 bases between. The CDR3 DNA reads as TGTGCCAGCAGCTTGAACCGGGTTACTAACTATGGCTACACCTTC. Translating gives CASSLNRVTNYGYTF.

CDR3 nucleotides: TGTGCCAGCAGCGTAGAATCTAGCGGGGGGCGGAATGAGCAGTTCTTC. It yields the protein CASSVESSGGRNEQFF. The chain links TRBV9 to TRBJ2-1; 11 nucleotides match TRBD2. Per the germline V gene, CDR1 is SGDLS and CDR2 is YYNGEE. This CDR3 has 16 residues. J gave up 7 bases and V 0 bases, and 6 bases lay outside the gene matches.

This clone was seen only once. The rearrangement uses TRBV27 and TRBJ1-5; 7 nucleotides align to TRBD1. J was trimmed by 2 bases and V by 6 bases; bases with no gene match: 4. Germline V gene lookup returns CDR1 MNHEY and CDR2 SMNVEV (reference sequence). There are 14 residues in the CDR3. CDR3 sequence (DNA): TGTGCCAGCAGCCGCAGGGGGGGCAATCAGCCCCAGCATTTT. Translated, it gives CASSRRGGNQPQHF.

The chain links TRBV6-5 to TRBJ1-4, with unresolved D. The CDR3 is made up of 11 amino acids. Trimming stripped 6 bases from V and 8 bases from J, with 7 bases between. Germline V gene data show CDR1 as MNHEY and CDR2 as SVGAGI. The CDR3 sequence is CASRTEEKLFF. The DNA for the CDR3 is TGTGCCAGCAGGACGGAGGAAAAACTGTTTTTT.

The genes are TRBV11-2 and TRBJ2-7; possibly TRBD2 for D (7 bases). This CDR3 region has 15 residues. CDR1 is SGHAT and CDR2 is FQNNGV in the germline V gene. Trimming pared 1 base from V and 3 bases from J, leaving 13 bases between. CDR3 DNA sequence: TGTGCCAGCAGCTTAGGCTTAGGGGGGGTCTACGAGCAGTACTTC. Translated, it gives CASSLGLGGVYEQYF. The whole variable domain, filled in from reference TRBV11-2 and TRBJ2-7, reads EAGVAQSPRYKIIEKRQSVAFWCNPISGHATLYWYQQILGQGPKLLIQFQNNGVVDDSQLPKDRFSAERLKGVDSTLKIQPAKLEDSAVYLCASSLGLGGVYEQYFGPGTRLTVT.